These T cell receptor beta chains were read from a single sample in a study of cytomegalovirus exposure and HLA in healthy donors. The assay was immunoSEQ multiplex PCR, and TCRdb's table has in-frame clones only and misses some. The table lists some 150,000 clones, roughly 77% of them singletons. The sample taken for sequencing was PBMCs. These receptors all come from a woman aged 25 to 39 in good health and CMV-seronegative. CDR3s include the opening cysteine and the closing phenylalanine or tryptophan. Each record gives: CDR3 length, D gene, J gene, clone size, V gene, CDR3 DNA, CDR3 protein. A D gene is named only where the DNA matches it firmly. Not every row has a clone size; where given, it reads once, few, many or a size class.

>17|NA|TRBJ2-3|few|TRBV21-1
TGTGCCAGCAGCAAGAGATCCCGGAAGCGGGAGAAAGATACGCAGTATTTT
CASSKRSRKREKDTQYF
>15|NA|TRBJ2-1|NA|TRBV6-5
TGTGCCAGCAGATTTACGGGTGGGGGCCACAATGAGCAGTTCTTC
CASRFTGGGHNEQFF
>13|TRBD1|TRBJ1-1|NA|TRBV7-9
TGTGCCAGCAGCTTCGGGACAGGCACTGAAGCTTTCTTT
CASSFGTGTEAFF
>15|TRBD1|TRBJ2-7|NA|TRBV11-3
TGTGCCAGCAGCTTAGGTGGACAGGGGCCCTACGAGCAGTACTTC
CASSLGGQGPYEQYF
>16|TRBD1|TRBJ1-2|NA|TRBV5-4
TGTGCCAGCAGCTTGAAGATGCGGCAGGGGGCGGATGGCTACACCTTC
CASSLKMRQGADGYTF
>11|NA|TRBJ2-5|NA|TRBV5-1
TGCGCCAGCAACGGACAAGGGACCCAGTACTTC
CASNGQGTQYF
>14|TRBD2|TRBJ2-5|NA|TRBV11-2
TGTGCCAGCAGCCAAAAAACGGGGGGAGAGACCCAGTACTTC
CASSQKTGGETQYF
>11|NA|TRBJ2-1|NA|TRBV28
TGTGCCAGCAGTTTAGCGACAGAGCAGTTCTTC
CASSLATEQFF
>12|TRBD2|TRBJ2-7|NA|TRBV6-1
TGTGCCAGCCGGGGGGGGAACTACGAGCAGTACTTC
CASRGGNYEQYF
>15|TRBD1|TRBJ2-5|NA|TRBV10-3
TGTGCCATCAGACCGGGACAGGGAATCGAGGAGACCCAGTACTTC
CAIRPGQGIEETQYF
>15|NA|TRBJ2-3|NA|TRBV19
TGTGCCAGTAGTATCGAGGGGGGGCGATCAGATACGCAGTATTTT
CASSIEGGRSDTQYF
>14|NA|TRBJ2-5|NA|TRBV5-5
TGTGCCAGCAGCCGCAGTCAGGATGGGGAGACCCAGTACTTC
CASSRSQDGETQYF
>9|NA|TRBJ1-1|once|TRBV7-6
TGTGCCAGCAGCTCCGGTGCTTTCTTT
CASSSGAFF
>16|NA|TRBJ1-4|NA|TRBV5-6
TGTGCCAGCAGCATCCAACCGGGAGCCACTAATGAAAAACTGTTTTTT
CASSIQPGATNEKLFF
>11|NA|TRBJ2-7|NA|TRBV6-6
TGTGCCAGGGACAGTTACTACGAGCAGTACTTC
CARDSYYEQYF
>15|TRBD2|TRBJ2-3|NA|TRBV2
TGTGCCAGCAGCGCAAGGACTAGCGGTGGCGATACGCAGTATTTT
CASSARTSGGDTQYF